These 25 T cell receptor beta chains were all obtained from the same sample, sequenced in a study of cytotoxic CD8 clonotypes in ibrutinib-treated CLL (dated by TCRdb to about 2021). Explained via the paper, the time point label denotes: progressive disease on ibrutinib. To prepare the library, the immunoSEQ multiplex PCR assay was applied. TCRdb holds this immuneACCESS table with in-frame rearrangements only. Some clones are missing; in checked studies, unresolved V genes explain under half, and the rest has no known cause. The sample table records fewer than 40,000 clones; 65% to 70% of these occur just once. Of the sample, approximately 7% falls within the top ten clones. Here the sequenced sample was PBMCs, taken at disease progression, from a patient treated with ibrutinib. The receptors originated from a human donor with chronic lymphocytic leukemia.

The chain combines TRBV7-6 with TRBJ2-1, with TRBD2 matching over 12 bases. The CDR3 sequence is 15 residues long. Germline V lookup: CDR1 SGHVS, CDR2 FNYEAQ. V was pared by 4 bases and J by 6 bases, with 4 bases of the junction left unmatched. CDR3 protein: CASSWTSGMTNEQFF. For the CDR3, the DNA is TGTGCCAGCAGCTGGACTAGCGGGATGACCAATGAGCAGTTCTTC.

The table lists this clone with a few counts. Other DNA variants within this sample encode the same CDR3. The rearrangement uses TRBV28 and TRBJ1-5, with 10 bases aligning to TRBD1. The CDR3 is 14 residues long. Losses at the gene ends were 5 bases for V and 6 bases for J; bases not matched to a gene: 4. CDR1 is MDHEN and CDR2 is SYDVKM in the germline V gene. The CDR3 loop reads CASSPDRGGQPQHF. In DNA form, the CDR3 reads TGTGCCAGCAGTCCGGACAGGGGGGGTCAGCCCCAGCATTTT.

This chain connects TRBV15 to TRBJ2-1; 10 bases match TRBD2. CDR1 is LNHNV and CDR2 is YYDKDF in the germline V gene (reference sequence). The CDR3 loop spans 14 amino acids. V shed 8 bases, J shed 3 bases, and the junction held 4 bases outside the gene matches. This CDR3 is CATASGRGYNEQFF. DNA for the CDR3: TGTGCCACCGCAAGCGGGAGGGGCTACAATGAGCAGTTCTTC.

The V gene is TRBV30, the J gene TRBJ1-1, with unresolved D. The CDR3 runs 13 residues. V was shortened by 3 bases and J by 1 base, with 9 bases between the two germline ends. CDR1 and CDR2 (germline): GTSNPN, SVGIG (reference sequence). The CDR3 loop is CAWRGRRNTEAFF. In DNA, the CDR3 is TGTGCCTGGAGGGGCAGGAGGAACACTGAAGCTTTCTTT.

V gene TRBV2 combines with J gene TRBJ2-3; 7 nucleotides match TRBD1. The CDR3 has 16 residues. Looked up from germline, CDR1 is SNHLY and CDR2 is FYNNEI. The V gene end was trimmed by 4 bases and the J gene end by 2 bases; junction bases not matched to a gene: 9. CDR3 coding DNA: TGTGCCAGCAGTGGACGGGGACAGTTACTCACAGATACGCAGTATTTT. Translation: CASSGRGQLLTDTQYF.

The chain joins TRBV15 to TRBJ1-1; D call uncertain. The germline gives CDR1 LNHNV, CDR2 YYDKDF (reference sequence). The CDR3 contains 16 residues. The ends were cut back, 0 bases at V and 1 base at J, with 12 bases in the middle. The CDR3 region has the DNA TGTGCCACCAGCAGAGATTATCGGAATGAGAACACTGAAGCTTTCTTT. Translating gives CATSRDYRNENTEAFF.

The V call is TRBV7-3, the J call TRBJ2-1; 8 bases fit TRBD1. J gave up 8 bases and V 5 bases, and 11 bases lay outside the gene matches. This CDR3 has 15 residues. From germline, CDR1 is SGHTA and CDR2 FQGTGA. This chain's CDR3 is CASSPGQGPGDEQFF. The CDR3 bases are TGTGCCAGCAGCCCCGGACAGGGTCCGGGTGATGAGCAGTTCTTC.

The chain links TRBV6-7 to TRBJ2-2; the match to TRBD2 covers 15 bases. TRBV6-7 is treated as an ORF (open reading frame) with a function not yet certain. Losses at the gene ends were 4 bases for V and 2 bases for J; bases not matched to a gene: 5. The CDR3 runs 18 residues. The CDR3 region has the DNA TGTGCCAGCAGTTTAGGACTAGCGGGAGGGCCTAACACCGGGGAGCTGTTTTTT. This codes for CASSLGLAGGPNTGELFF.

The CDR3 spells CASSSGQPNEKLFF. CDR3 in DNA: TGTGCCAGCAGCTCCGGACAGCCAAATGAAAAACTGTTTTTT. This chain uses TRBV9 with TRBJ1-4, with TRBD1 as a possible D gene (6 bases). The CDR3 extends over 14 amino acids. Trimming removed 4 bases at V and 5 bases at J, with 12 bases between. Germline CDR1 is SGDLS and CDR2 is YYNGEE.

V usage is TRBV11-3 and J usage is TRBJ2-3, with D perhaps TRBD2 (5 bases). Germline V gene sequence: CDR1 SGHNT, CDR2 YENEEA. The CDR3 runs 15 residues. V lost 0 bases to trimming and J lost 2 bases, with 9 bases between them. The DNA for the CDR3 is TGTGCCAGCAGCTTAGACGGGATTGTCACAGATACGCAGTATTTT. Protein: CASSLDGIVTDTQYF.

The chain uses TRBV27 and TRBJ1-1; D unclear. Trimming removed 1 base from V and 3 bases from J, with 6 bases in between. CDR3 length: 13 residues. The germline CDR1 and CDR2 sequences are MNHEY and SMNVEV (reference sequence). CDR3 sequence reads: CASSLYEDTEAFF. In DNA form, the CDR3 reads TGTGCCAGCAGTTTATACGAGGACACTGAAGCTTTCTTT.

This chain connects TRBV4-1 to TRBJ2-2; no firm D call. This CDR3 comprises 15 residues. Trimming took 1 base from V and 1 from J, leaving 7 bases between them. Germline values: CDR1 MGHRA, CDR2 YSYEKL. CDR3 bases: TGCGCCAGCAGCCAAGTTTTGGTGAACACCGGGGAGCTGTTTTTT. Encoded protein: CASSQVLVNTGELFF.

This chain connects TRBV7-3 to TRBJ2-1, with D perhaps matching TRBD1 or TRBD2 (5 bases each). Germline loops: CDR1 SGHTA, CDR2 FQGTGA. V gave up 3 bases and J gave up 9 bases, with 12 bases separating them. There are 13 residues in the CDR3. CDR3 coding DNA: TGTGCCAGCAGCTTCCAATCTGGGGGTGAGCAGTTCTTC. This codes for CASSFQSGGEQFF.

V is TRBV6-5 and J is TRBJ2-5; tentative D call: TRBD2 (6 bases). There are 14 residues in the CDR3. The V gene's germline CDR1 is MNHEY and CDR2 SVGAGI. The V end was cut by 5 bases, the J end by 5 bases, with 15 bases between. The CDR3 sequence is CASSPFGSGETQYF. The CDR3 DNA follows: TGTGCCAGCAGTCCCTTCGGGAGTGGGGAGACCCAGTACTTC.

The chain is built from TRBV25-1 and TRBJ2-2; D not certain. V lost 4 bases and J 7 bases, leaving 4 bases between the germline ends. Germline CDR1 and CDR2: MGHDK and SYGVNS. CDR3 size: 11 residues. This CDR3 is CASSGGGELFF. CDR3 coding DNA: TGTGCCAGCAGTGGGGGCGGGGAGCTGTTTTTT.

V gene TRBV9 combines with J gene TRBJ2-1, with unresolved D. Between the trimmed V and J ends, which lost 3 bases and 9 bases, there was a span of 16 bases. Germline lookup yields CDR1 SGDLS and CDR2 YYNGEE. This CDR3 region has 14 residues. The DNA of the CDR3 is TGTGCCAGCAGCGCCGATCTCCCCACGGGTGAGCAGTTCTTC. Protein sequence: CASSADLPTGEQFF.

The CDR3 DNA reads as TGCAGCGTTGAGGTCGCCGCGCAGGACACAGATACGCAGTATTTT. Residues: CSVEVAAQDTDTQYF. The gene calls are TRBV29-1 and TRBJ2-3; D gene unclear. V lost 3 bases and J lost 2, with 15 bases in between. Germline-derived CDR1 and CDR2 are SQVTM and ANQGSEA. This CDR3 spans 15 amino acids.

This chain uses TRBV30 with TRBJ1-2; 9 bases are a match to TRBD1. Germline CDR1 GTSNPN, CDR2 SVGIG (reference sequence). CDR3 size: 12 residues. V lost 5 bases, J lost 7 bases, and 5 bases stayed unmatched. The CDR3 DNA reads TGTGCCTGGGGCCGGACAGGGGTTGGCTACACCTTC. It encodes CAWGRTGVGYTF. Complete variable domain (other parts from reference TRBV30 and TRBJ1-2): SQTIHQWPATLVQPVGSPLSLECTVEGTSNPNLYWYRQAAGRGLQLLFYSVGIGQISSEVPQNLSASRPQDRQFILSSKKLLLSDSGFYLCAWGRTGVGYTFGSGTRLTVV.

This clone was counted only a few times. The J gene is TRBJ2-7, the V gene TRBV11-2, with 9 bases identical to TRBD1. Trimming removed 7 bases from V and 5 bases from J; junction bases left unmatched: 9. Per germline, CDR1 SGHAT and CDR2 FQNNGV. There are 14 residues in the CDR3. CDR3 DNA sequence: TGTGCCAGCAAAGGACAGGGGAACTCTCACGAGCAGTACTTC. Its protein product is CASKGQGNSHEQYF.

The chain couples TRBV4-2 to TRBJ2-2; TRBD2 matches 9 bases. CDR1 is LGHNA and CDR2 is YNFKEQ in the germline V gene. There are 16 residues in the CDR3. The V segment lost 2 bases and the J segment 2 bases; nucleotides outside the gene matches: 3. DNA for the CDR3: TGTGCCAGCAGCCAACTAGCGGGACATAACACCGGGGAGCTGTTTTTT. Translation gives CASSQLAGHNTGELFF.

V usage is TRBV7-8 and J usage is TRBJ2-7, with TRBD1 matching 7 bases. Germline V gives CDR1 SGHVS, CDR2 FQNEAQ. The CDR3 spans 13 residues. J was trimmed by 11 bases and V by 5 bases; bases with no gene match: 12. The CDR3 loop is CASSTDRVGREYF. In nucleotides, the CDR3 is TGTGCCAGCAGCACAGACAGGGTTGGACGGGAGTACTTC.

The chain joins TRBV5-4 to TRBJ2-1; 8 nucleotides line up with TRBD2. This CDR3 contains 15 residues. V was pared by 0 bases and J by 6 bases, with 5 bases of the junction left unmatched. The V gene's germline CDR1 is SGHNT and CDR2 YYREEE (reference sequence). CDR3 DNA: TGTGCCAGCAGCTTGGAGGTCGGGAGGGCCAATGAGCAGTTCTTC. Protein sequence: CASSLEVGRANEQFF.

The V gene is TRBV18, the J gene TRBJ2-3; 7 bases are a match to TRBD2. This CDR3 spans 17 amino acids. Germline V gene sequence: CDR1 KGHSH, CDR2 LQKENI. The J segment lost 1 base and the V segment lost 3 bases, leaving 10 bases of the junction unmatched. DNA of the CDR3: TGTGCCAGCTCACCTCTGTCCGGGACTAAGGGCACAGATACGCAGTATTTT. Amino acids: CASSPLSGTKGTDTQYF. The variable domain in full, with the rest retrieved from reference TRBV18 and TRBJ2-3, is NAGVMQNPRHLVRRRGQEARLRCSPMKGHSHVYWYRQLPEEGLKFMVYLQKENIIDESGMPKERFSAEFPKEGPSILRIQQVVRGDSAAYFCASSPLSGTKGTDTQYFGPGTRLTVL.

The chain joins TRBV18 to TRBJ2-4, with D perhaps matching TRBD1 (5 bases). V was trimmed by 0 bases and J by 2 bases, leaving 11 bases between them. Germline V lookup: CDR1 KGHSH, CDR2 LQKENI. This CDR3 spans 16 amino acids. The CDR3 loop is CASSPPTGGSKNIQYF. The DNA of the CDR3 is TGTGCCAGCTCACCACCAACAGGTGGTTCCAAAAACATTCAGTACTTC.

This chain uses TRBV7-3 with TRBJ1-5; D remains unclear. The CDR3 is made up of 13 amino acids. Germline V gene sequence: CDR1 SGHTA, CDR2 FQGTGA. The V and J ends lost 3 bases and 0 bases respectively, with 3 bases between them. The CDR3 spells CASSLDSNQPQHF. The DNA of the CDR3 is TGTGCCAGCAGCTTGGATAGCAATCAGCCCCAGCATTTT.